This TCR beta chain comes out of a study of CD8+CD57+ T cells in acquired aplastic anemia. The V gene's germline CDR1 is DFQATT and CDR2 SNEGSKA (reference sequence). V was shortened by 5 bases and J by 3 bases, with 29 bases between the two germline ends. The CDR3 contains 19 residues. Profiles of TCR beta VDJ and CDR3 were generated from a genomic DNA template. TCRdb independently ran MiXCR on the reads; one entry per CDR3 protein. The sample has a few hundred thousand distinct CDR3 sequences; 34% are singletons. This clonotype was picked up a small number of times. Specimen: sorted CD4+, CD8+, or CD8+CD57+ T cells (not recorded which) from PBMCs. This TCR was sampled from a human donor in good health, serving as a control. The chain is built from TRBV20-1 and TRBJ2-1, with D perhaps TRBD1 (6 bases). In nucleotides, the CDR3 is TGCAGTGCTCCCTCAGATACGAGACAGGCGAGCAGGGTCTACAATGAGCAGTTCTTC. Protein sequence: CSAPSDTRQASRVYNEQFF.